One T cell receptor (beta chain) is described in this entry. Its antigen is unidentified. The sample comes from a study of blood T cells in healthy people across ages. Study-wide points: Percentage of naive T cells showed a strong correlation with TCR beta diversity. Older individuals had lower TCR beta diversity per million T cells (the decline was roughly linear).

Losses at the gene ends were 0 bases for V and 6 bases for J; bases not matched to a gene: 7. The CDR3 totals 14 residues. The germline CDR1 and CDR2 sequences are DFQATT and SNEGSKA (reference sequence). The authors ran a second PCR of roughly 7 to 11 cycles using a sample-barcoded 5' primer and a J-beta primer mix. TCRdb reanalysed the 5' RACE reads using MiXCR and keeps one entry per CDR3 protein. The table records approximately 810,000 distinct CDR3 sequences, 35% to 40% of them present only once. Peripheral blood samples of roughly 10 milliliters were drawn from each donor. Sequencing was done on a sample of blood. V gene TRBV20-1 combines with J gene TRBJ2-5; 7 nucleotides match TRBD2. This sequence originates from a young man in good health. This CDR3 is CSARDGRGGKTQYF. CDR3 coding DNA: TGCAGTGCTAGAGATGGGAGGGGAGGAAAGACCCAGTACTTC.